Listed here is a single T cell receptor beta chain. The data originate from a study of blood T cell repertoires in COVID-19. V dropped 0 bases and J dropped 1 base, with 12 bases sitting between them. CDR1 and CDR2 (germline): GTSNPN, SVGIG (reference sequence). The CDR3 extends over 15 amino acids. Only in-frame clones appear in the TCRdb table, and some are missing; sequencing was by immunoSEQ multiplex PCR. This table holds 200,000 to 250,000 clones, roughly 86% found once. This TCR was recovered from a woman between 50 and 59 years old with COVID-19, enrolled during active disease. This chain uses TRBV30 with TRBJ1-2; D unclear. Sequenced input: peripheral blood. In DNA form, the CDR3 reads TGTGCCTGGAGTGTACTGAGGAGCATTAACTATGGCTACACCTTC. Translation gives CAWSVLRSINYGYTF.